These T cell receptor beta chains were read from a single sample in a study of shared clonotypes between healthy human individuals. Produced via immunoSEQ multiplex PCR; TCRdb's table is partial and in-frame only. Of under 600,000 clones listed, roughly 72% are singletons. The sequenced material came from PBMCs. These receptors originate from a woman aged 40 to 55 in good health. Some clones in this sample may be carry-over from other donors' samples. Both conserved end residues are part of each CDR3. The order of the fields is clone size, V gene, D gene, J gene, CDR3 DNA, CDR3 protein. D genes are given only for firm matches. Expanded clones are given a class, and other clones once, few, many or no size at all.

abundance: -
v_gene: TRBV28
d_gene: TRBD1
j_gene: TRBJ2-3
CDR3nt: TGTGCCAGCGGTTACAGGGGAAGACTGGATACGCAGTATTTT
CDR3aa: CASGYRGRLDTQYF

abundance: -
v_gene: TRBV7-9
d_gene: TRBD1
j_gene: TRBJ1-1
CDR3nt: TGTGCCAGCAGGCTCAACCGGGACAGTAACACTGAAGCTTTCTTT
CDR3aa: CASRLNRDSNTEAFF

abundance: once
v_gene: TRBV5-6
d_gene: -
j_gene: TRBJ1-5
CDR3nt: TGTGCCAGCAGCTTGAACAGGGCCAGCAATCAGCCCCAGCATTTT
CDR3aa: CASSLNRASNQPQHF

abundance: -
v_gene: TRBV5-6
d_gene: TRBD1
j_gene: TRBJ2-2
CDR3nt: TGTGCCAGCAGCTCCCTAGGGGGCGGCAGGGGGCATAGCGGGGAGCTGTTTTTT
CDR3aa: CASSSLGGGRGHSGELFF

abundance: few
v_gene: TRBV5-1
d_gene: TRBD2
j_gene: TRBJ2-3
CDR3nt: TGCGCCACCTCAGACGCGGGAGCTTTAGCAGATACGCAGTATTTT
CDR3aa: CATSDAGALADTQYF

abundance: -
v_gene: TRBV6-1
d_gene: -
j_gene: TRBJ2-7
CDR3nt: TGTGCCAGCACCGCGACTAGTAACGAGCAGTACTTC
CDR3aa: CASTATSNEQYF

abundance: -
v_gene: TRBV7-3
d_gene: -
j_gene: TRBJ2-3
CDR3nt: TGTGCCAGCAGCTCCCGTGGGGGCACAGATACGCAGTATTTT
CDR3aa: CASSSRGGTDTQYF

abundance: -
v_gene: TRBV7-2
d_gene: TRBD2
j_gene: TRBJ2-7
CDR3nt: TGTGCCAGCAGCTTAGGGACTAGGAGAGGGTCCTACGAGCAGTACTTC
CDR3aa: CASSLGTRRGSYEQYF

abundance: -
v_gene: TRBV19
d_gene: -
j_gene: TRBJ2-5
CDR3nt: TGTGCCAGTAGCAACAGGGCCGGGGAGACCCAGTACTTC
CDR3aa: CASSNRAGETQYF

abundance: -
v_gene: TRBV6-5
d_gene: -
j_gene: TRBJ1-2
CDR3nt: TGTGCCAGCAGTTACTCGAGGTCCAGGGCTGGCTACACCTTC
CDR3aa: CASSYSRSRAGYTF

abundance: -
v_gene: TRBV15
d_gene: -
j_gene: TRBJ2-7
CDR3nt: TGTGCCACCAGCAGAGCGGGCTACGAGCAGTACTTC
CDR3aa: CATSRAGYEQYF

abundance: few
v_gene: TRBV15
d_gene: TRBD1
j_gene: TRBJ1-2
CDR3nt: TGTGCCACCAGCAGGGGGGGACAGGGCTATGGCTACACCTTC
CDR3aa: CATSRGGQGYGYTF

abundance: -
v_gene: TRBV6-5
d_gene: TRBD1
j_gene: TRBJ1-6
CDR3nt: TGTGCCAGCAGTTGGAGGACGGGGACAGAGGTTTCACCCCTCCACTTT
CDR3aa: CASSWRTGTEVSPLHF

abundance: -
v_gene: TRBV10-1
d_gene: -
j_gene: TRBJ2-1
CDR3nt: TGCGCCAGCAGTGAGTACCGGAGCTCCTACAATGAGCAGTTCTTC
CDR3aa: CASSEYRSSYNEQFF

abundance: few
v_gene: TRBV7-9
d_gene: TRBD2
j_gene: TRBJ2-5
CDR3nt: TGTGCCAGCAGGTACAGCGGGAGGGCCGAGACCCAGTACTTC
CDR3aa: CASRYSGRAETQYF

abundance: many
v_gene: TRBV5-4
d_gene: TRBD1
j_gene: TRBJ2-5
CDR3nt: TGTGCCAGCAGCTTGGGTTTAGGGCAGGGGGAAGAGACCCAGTACTTC
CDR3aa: CASSLGLGQGEETQYF

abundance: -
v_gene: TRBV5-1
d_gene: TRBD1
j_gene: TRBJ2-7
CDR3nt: TGCGCCAGCCGCCGCGGGACAGGGGGGGACGAGCAGTACTTC
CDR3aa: CASRRGTGGDEQYF

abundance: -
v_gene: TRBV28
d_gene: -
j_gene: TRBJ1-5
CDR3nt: TGTGCCAGCAGTTTTGTTGGTGGTAGGGCCAATCAGCCCCAGCATTTT
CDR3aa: CASSFVGGRANQPQHF

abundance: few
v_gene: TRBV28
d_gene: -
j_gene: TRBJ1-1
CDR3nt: TGTGCCAGCAGTCTTATCCAGGGGTATAGGACTGAAGCTTTCTTT
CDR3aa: CASSLIQGYRTEAFF

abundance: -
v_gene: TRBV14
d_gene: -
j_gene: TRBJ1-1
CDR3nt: TGTGCCAGCAGCCAAGAACGGTGGGGCACTGAAGCTTTCTTT
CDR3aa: CASSQERWGTEAFF

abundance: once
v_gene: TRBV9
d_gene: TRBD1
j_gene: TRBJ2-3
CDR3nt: TGTGCCAGCAGCGTAGGACAGGGGCTAACAGATACGCAGTATTTT
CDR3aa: CASSVGQGLTDTQYF

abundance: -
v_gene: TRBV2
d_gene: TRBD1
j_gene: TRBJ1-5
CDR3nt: TGTGCCAGCAGTGAGGACAGGGGAGGTCAGCCCCAGCATTTT
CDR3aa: CASSEDRGGQPQHF

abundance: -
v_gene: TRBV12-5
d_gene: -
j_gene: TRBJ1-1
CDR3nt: TGTGCTAGTGGTTTGGGAAGGAACACTGAAGCTTTCTTT
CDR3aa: CASGLGRNTEAFF

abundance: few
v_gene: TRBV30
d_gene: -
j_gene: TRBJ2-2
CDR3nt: TGTGCCTGGAGCCCCTTAGATTTGATCACCGGGGAGCTGTTTTTT
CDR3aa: CAWSPLDLITGELFF

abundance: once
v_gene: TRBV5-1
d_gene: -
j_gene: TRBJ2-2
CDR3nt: TGCGCCAGCCGTACGAACGCGGCGAACACCGGGGAGCTGTTTTTT
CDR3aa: CASRTNAANTGELFF

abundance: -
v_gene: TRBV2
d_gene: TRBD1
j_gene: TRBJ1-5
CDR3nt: TGTGCCAGCAGTTTACAGGGGAAGTATCAGCCCCAGCATTTT
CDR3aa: CASSLQGKYQPQHF

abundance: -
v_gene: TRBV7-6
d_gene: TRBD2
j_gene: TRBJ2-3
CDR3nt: TGTGCCAGCAGCTTCACTAGCGGGCAGGGTCCAAATACGCAGTATTTT
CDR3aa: CASSFTSGQGPNTQYF

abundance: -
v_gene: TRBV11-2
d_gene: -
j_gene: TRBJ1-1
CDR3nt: TGTGCCAGCAGTCTACAGAACACTGAAGCTTTCTTT
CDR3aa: CASSLQNTEAFF

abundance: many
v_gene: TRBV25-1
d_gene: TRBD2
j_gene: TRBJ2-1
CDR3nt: TGTGCCAGCAGTGGCCCGACTAGCGGGAGGAGCTCCTACAATGAGCAGTTCTTC
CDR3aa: CASSGPTSGRSSYNEQFF

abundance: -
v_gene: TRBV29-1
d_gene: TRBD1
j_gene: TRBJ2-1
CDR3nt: TGCAGCGTTGACCTGACAGGGAATGCTGAGCAGTTCTTC
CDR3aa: CSVDLTGNAEQFF

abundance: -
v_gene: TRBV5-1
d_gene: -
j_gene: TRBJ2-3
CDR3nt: TGCGCCAGCATCCTGGGTAGGGCGTCTAGCACAGATACGCAGTATTTT
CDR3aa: CASILGRASSTDTQYF

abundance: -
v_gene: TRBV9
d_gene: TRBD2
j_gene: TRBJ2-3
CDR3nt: TGTGCCAGCAGCCCAGTGGTAGCGGGGCCTGGGGATACGCAGTATTTT
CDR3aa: CASSPVVAGPGDTQYF

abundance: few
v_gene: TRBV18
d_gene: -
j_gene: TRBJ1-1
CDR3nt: TGTGCCAGCTCACCGGGGTCCGACACTGAAGCTTTCTTT
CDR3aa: CASSPGSDTEAFF

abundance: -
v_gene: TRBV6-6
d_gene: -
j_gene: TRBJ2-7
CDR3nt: TGTGCCAGCAGTTACTCGCCACAGGGTACCAACGAGCAGTACTTC
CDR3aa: CASSYSPQGTNEQYF

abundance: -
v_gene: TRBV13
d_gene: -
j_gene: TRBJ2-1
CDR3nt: TGTGCCAGCAGCTTAAGAGTGGGCCTGAGCGACAATGAGCAGTTCTTC
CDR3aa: CASSLRVGLSDNEQFF

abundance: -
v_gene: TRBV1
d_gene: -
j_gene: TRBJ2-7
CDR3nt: TGCACCAGCAGCCAAGCGTGCGGGCCGGTGGACGAGCAGTACTTC
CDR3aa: CTSSQACGPVDEQYF

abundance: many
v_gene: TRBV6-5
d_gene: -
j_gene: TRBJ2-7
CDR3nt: TGTGCCAGCAGTTATACGGCGACCTACGAGCAGTACTTC
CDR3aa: CASSYTATYEQYF

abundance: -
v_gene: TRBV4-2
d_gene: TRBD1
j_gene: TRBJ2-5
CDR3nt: TGTGCCAGCAGCTTAGTGACAGGGGGCTGGGAGACCCAGTACTTC
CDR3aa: CASSLVTGGWETQYF

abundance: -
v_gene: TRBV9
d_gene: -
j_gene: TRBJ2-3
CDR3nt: TGTGCCAGCAGCGTAGTTACAAGCACAGATACGCAGTATTTT
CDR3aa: CASSVVTSTDTQYF

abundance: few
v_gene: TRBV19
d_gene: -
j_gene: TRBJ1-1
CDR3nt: TGTGCCAGTAAAGGGGTCAGATCTAGGACTGAAGCTTTCTTT
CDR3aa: CASKGVRSRTEAFF

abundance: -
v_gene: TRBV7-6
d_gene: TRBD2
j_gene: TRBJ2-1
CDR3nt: TGTGCCAGCAGCCGTGAGCCGGGACTAGCGGGAAATGAGCAGTTCTTC
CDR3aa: CASSREPGLAGNEQFF

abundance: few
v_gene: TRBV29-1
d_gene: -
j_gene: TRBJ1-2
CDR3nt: TGCAGCGTTGAAGATACTGGGGCAGGGGCTCTCTATGGCTACACCTTC
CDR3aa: CSVEDTGAGALYGYTF

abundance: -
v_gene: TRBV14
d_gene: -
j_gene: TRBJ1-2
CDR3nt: TGTGCCAGCAGCCAAGTCAGAACGCCCGGCTACACCTTC
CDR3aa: CASSQVRTPGYTF

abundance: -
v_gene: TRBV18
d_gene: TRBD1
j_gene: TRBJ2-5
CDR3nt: TGTGCCAGCTCACGAGGAACACGGACAGGGGAAAAGACCCAGTACTTC
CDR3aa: CASSRGTRTGEKTQYF

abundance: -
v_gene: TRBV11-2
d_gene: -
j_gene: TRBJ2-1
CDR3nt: TGTGCCAGCAGCTTAGTACTCCACAATGAGCAGTTCTTC
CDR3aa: CASSLVLHNEQFF

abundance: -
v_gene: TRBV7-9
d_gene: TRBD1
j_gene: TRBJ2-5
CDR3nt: TGTGCCAGCAGCTTAACGCGAGGACAGGGACAAGAGACCCAGTACTTC
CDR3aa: CASSLTRGQGQETQYF

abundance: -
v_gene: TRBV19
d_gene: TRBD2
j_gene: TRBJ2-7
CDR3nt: TGTGCCAGTAGTATGGAAAGCGGGAGGTCTTCCTACGAGCAGTACTTC
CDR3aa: CASSMESGRSSYEQYF